This passage covers 27 T cell receptor beta chains from one sample sequenced in a study of CD8 T cells in Susac syndrome. Sorting of TEMRA cells relied on CD27 and CD45RA staining. RNA was extracted with the RNeasy kit, and a quantity of about 0.45 to 1 ug was reverse transcribed using random hexamers. TCRdb re-derived calls from the immunoSEQ multiplex PCR reads in MiXCR, one entry per CDR3 protein. The profile shows roughly 1,200 distinct CDR3 sequences, over 60% of them singletons. What was sequenced was CD8+ TEMRA cells from PBMCs. Specified subset: FACS-sorted terminally differentiated effector memory CD8+ T cells re-expressing CD45RA (CD8+ TEMRA). The receptors stem from a human donor with Susac syndrome.

The chain links TRBV27 to TRBJ1-1, with D maybe TRBD1 (5 bases). The germline V and J ends were trimmed by 4 bases and 1 base, with 7 bases remaining between them. The germline V gene encodes CDR1 MNHEY and CDR2 SMNVEV (reference sequence). The CDR3 length is 13 residues. In DNA, the CDR3 is TGTGCCAGCAGTTGGGGGGGGAACACTGAAGCTTTCTTT. It yields the protein CASSWGGNTEAFF.

Details on this clonotype: Germline and junction disagree at one end, which may indicate a read error. This chain uses TRBV24-1 with TRBJ2-1; 7 nucleotides line up with TRBD1. Germline CDR1 and CDR2: KGHDR and SFDVKD. CDR3 length: 13 residues. CDR3 protein: CATSDLDTGEPFF. Written as DNA, the CDR3 is TGTGCCACCAGTGATTTAGATACAGGGGAGCCGTTCTTC.

This clonotype came up a few times. J is TRBJ2-7 and V is TRBV29-1; 7 bases are a match to TRBD1. The CDR3 loop spans 14 amino acids. The V and J ends lost 8 bases and 0 bases, in that order; junction bases with no gene match: 10. From germline, CDR1 is SQVTM and CDR2 ANQGSEA. Written as DNA, the CDR3 is TGCAGCTTTGTCGGGACAGTGTTCTCCTACGAGCAGTACTTC. Translated, it gives CSFVGTVFSYEQYF.

V is TRBV10-2 and J is TRBJ2-1, with no clear D. The length of the CDR3 is 14 residues. V lost 3 bases to trimming and J lost 0 bases, with 6 bases between them. Germline assignment: CDR1 WSHSY and CDR2 SAAADI. This CDR3 reads CASSEGNSYNEQFF. The CDR3 DNA follows: TGCGCCAGCAGTGAAGGCAACTCCTACAATGAGCAGTTCTTC.

The chain couples TRBV29-1 to TRBJ2-7; 7 bases line up with TRBD1. CDR1 and CDR2 from the germline V gene are SQVTM and ANQGSEA. J lost 0 bases, V lost 6 bases, and 8 bases had no gene match. The CDR3 runs 14 residues. CDR3 nucleotides: TGCAGCGTCGTCGGGACAGTGTTCTCCTACGAGCAGTACTTC. Its protein product is CSVVGTVFSYEQYF.

This chain links TRBV30 with TRBJ2-5, with TRBD2 matching over 7 bases. The CDR3 has 13 amino acids. The germline gives CDR1 GTSNPN, CDR2 SVGIG (reference sequence). With V trimmed by 4 bases and J by 3 bases, 5 bases remained unmatched. The chain's CDR3 is CAWMGLAEETQYF. The CDR3 DNA is TGTGCCTGGATGGGGCTAGCGGAAGAGACCCAGTACTTC.

By share of the sample, this clonotype is large. This chain uses TRBV9 with TRBJ2-7; no clear D gene. CDR3 length: 14 residues. Trimming shortened V by 0 bases and J by 2 bases, and 9 bases separated the two germline ends. Germline V gene sequence: CDR1 SGDLS, CDR2 YYNGEE. The CDR3 nucleotides are TGTGCCAGCAGCGTAGTAGGGTCTACCTACGAGCAGTACTTC. Translating it yields CASSVVGSTYEQYF.

The chain employs TRBV19 and TRBJ2-1; D gene ambiguous. V shed 3 bases and J shed 5 bases, with 14 bases lying between them. This CDR3 comprises 15 residues. Germline CDR1 is LNHDA and CDR2 is SQIVND (reference sequence). As DNA, the CDR3 is TGTGCCAGTAGTATTGGAGACTTAGAGCACAATGAGCAGTTCTTC. It codes for CASSIGDLEHNEQFF.

The V call is TRBV7-3, the J call TRBJ2-2; the D is unclear. The CDR3 has 15 amino acids. Germline lookup yields CDR1 SGHTA and CDR2 FQGTGA. V lost 2 bases, J lost 1 base, and 8 bases lay in between. Written as DNA, the CDR3 is TGTGCCAGCAGCTTAGTACAAGGGAACACCGGGGAGCTGTTTTTT. Residues: CASSLVQGNTGELFF.

A remark on this clonotype: A much larger clonotype is one base distant, so this may be a read error. The chain joins TRBV7-8 to TRBJ2-1; tentatively, D is TRBD1 (5 bases). CDR1 and CDR2 from the germline V gene are SGHVS and FQNEAQ. The CDR3 extends over 15 amino acids. V lost 5 bases to trimming and J lost 8 bases, with 19 bases between them. Here the CDR3 DNA reads TGTGCCAGCAGCCCAGGGCTTGGGAACTTGCATGAGCAGTTCTTC. This encodes CASSPGLGNLHEQFF.

The chain combines TRBV7-2 with TRBJ1-2; D not certain. The CDR3 length is 17 residues. The V end lost 5 bases, the J end lost 4 bases, and 23 bases lay between the germline ends. The germline V gene encodes CDR1 SGHTA and CDR2 FQGNSA. The CDR3 sequence: CASSEICGDGKTYGYTF. CDR3 nucleotides: TGTGCCAGCAGCGAAATATGCGGAGACGGAAAGACCTATGGCTACACCTTC.

The chain couples TRBV9 to TRBJ2-2, with TRBD1 matching 11 bases. The germline CDR1 and CDR2 sequences are SGDLS and YYNGEE. J lost 17 bases, V lost 2 bases, and 20 bases had no gene match. The CDR3 is 17 amino acids. CDR3 nucleotides: TGTGCCAGCAGCGTTACTCGGGACAGGGGGAACACCGGTGATCTTTTTTTT. As protein: CASSVTRDRGNTGDLFF.

In this sample, this clonotype is large. The chain couples TRBV28 to TRBJ1-5; 7 bases agree with TRBD1. Germline CDR1 reads MDHEN; CDR2 reads SYDVKM. The CDR3 runs 15 residues. The trim removed 7 bases at V and 1 base at J, leaving 7 bases unmatched. DNA of the CDR3: TGTGCCAGCACCCTAATACAGGGGAGCAATCAGCCCCAGCATTTT. It yields the protein CASTLIQGSNQPQHF.

The count of this clonotype is one. The chain employs TRBV19 and TRBJ1-4; D is ambiguous. The germline gives CDR1 LNHDA, CDR2 SQIVND (reference sequence). This CDR3 comprises 12 residues. Trimming removed 3 bases from V and 5 bases from J, with 4 bases in between. CDR3 bases: TGTGCCAGTAGTATGAGCAATGAAAAACTGTTTTTT. This encodes CASSMSNEKLFF.

DNA of the CDR3: TGTGCCAGCAGTGACGCGTGTGGGGGGCTTGGGGGCAATGAGCAGTTCTTC. This translates into CASSDACGGLGGNEQFF. The chain employs TRBV6-4 and TRBJ2-1; D could derive from TRBD1 or TRBD2 (6 bases each). The length of the CDR3 is 17 residues. Germline CDR1 MRHNA, CDR2 SNTAGT. Trimming pared 2 bases from V and 6 bases from J, leaving 20 bases between.

The CDR3 loop is CASSFSPGQGDSRNTEAFF. The CDR3, as DNA: TGTGCCAGCAGTTTCTCACCGGGACAGGGGGACTCCAGGAACACTGAAGCTTTCTTT. The V gene is TRBV28, the J gene TRBJ1-1; 11 nucleotides agree with TRBD1. Germline V gives CDR1 MDHEN, CDR2 SYDVKM. V was clipped by 3 bases and J by 1 base; unmatched bases: 13. The CDR3 has 19 residues. Looking up the rest from reference TRBV28 and TRBJ1-1 gives the full variable domain: DVKVTQSSRYLVKRTGEKVFLECVQDMDHENMFWYRQDPGLGLRLIYFSYDVKMKEKGDIPEGYSVSREKKERFSLILESASTNQTSMYLCASSFSPGQGDSRNTEAFFGQGTRLTVV.

V is TRBV27 and J is TRBJ1-2; the match to TRBD1 covers 8 bases. J gave up 4 bases and V 4 bases, and 11 bases lay outside the gene matches. Looked up from germline, CDR1 is MNHEY and CDR2 is SMNVEV (reference sequence). The CDR3 sequence is 16 residues long. CDR3 bases: TGTGCCAGCAGTTCCCTAAGCAGGGGGCGAAGCTATGGCTACACCTTC. It is translated as CASSSLSRGRSYGYTF.

This rearrangement joins TRBV6-6 to TRBJ2-7; 8 bases fit TRBD1. The CDR3 length is 14 residues. Unmatched junction bases numbered 3, after V lost 2 bases and J lost 3 bases. Germline lookup yields CDR1 MNHNY and CDR2 SVGAGI (reference sequence). The CDR3 DNA reads TGTGCCAGCAGTTACGGACAGGGTAACTACGAGCAGTACTTC. Amino acids: CASSYGQGNYEQYF.

DNA of the CDR3: TGTGCCAGCAGCCTTATCCAGGGATACGAGAGCTCCTATAATTCACCCCTCCACTTT. The encoded protein is CASSLIQGYESSYNSPLHF. The chain joins TRBV6-1 to TRBJ1-6; the D gene is possibly TRBD1 (5 bases). Germline V CDR1 and CDR2: MNHNS, SASEGT. Trimming shortened V by 6 bases and J by 0 bases, and 21 bases separated the two germline ends. This CDR3 spans 19 amino acids.

Concerning this clonotype itself: The junction departs from the called germline gene at one end, perhaps through a read error. J is TRBJ2-2 and V is TRBV9; 10 nucleotides align to TRBD1. The CDR3 is 17 amino acids. Germline V CDR1 and CDR2: SGDLS, YYNGEE. The DNA for the CDR3 is TGTGCCTGCAGCGTTTCTCGGGACAGGGGGAACACCGGGGAGCTGTTTTTT. The encoded protein is CACSVSRDRGNTGELFF.

The CDR3 sequence is CASFLGGNQPQHF. The DNA for the CDR3 is TGTGCCAGCTTTTTAGGAGGCAATCAGCCCCAGCATTTT. V gene TRBV12-3 or TRBV12-4 combines with J gene TRBJ1-5; D is uncertain. The V end was cut by 8 bases, the J end by 2 bases, with 10 bases between. This CDR3 has 13 residues.

The chain couples TRBV28 to TRBJ2-7; the D gene is possibly TRBD2 (6 bases). The CDR3 contains 14 residues. CDR1 is MDHEN, CDR2 SYDVKM, per germline. V was trimmed by 5 bases and J by 2 bases, leaving 13 bases between them. The CDR3 is CASSTGLSTYEQYF. DNA for the CDR3: TGTGCCAGCAGTACGGGACTCAGCACCTACGAGCAGTACTTC. Full variable domain (outside the CDR3, taken from reference TRBV28 and TRBJ2-7): DVKVTQSSRYLVKRTGEKVFLECVQDMDHENMFWYRQDPGLGLRLIYFSYDVKMKEKGDIPEGYSVSREKKERFSLILESASTNQTSMYLCASSTGLSTYEQYFGPGTRLTVT.

As to this clonotype: No DNA is shown, since the ends of the CDR3 on it are uncertain; the CDR3 is the one TCRdb lists. This chain connects TRBV13 to TRBJ2-2; the D segment call TRBD1 is taken from the table without a DNA check. CDR1 and CDR2 from the germline V gene are PRHDT and FYEKMQ (reference sequence). A total of 17 residues make up the CDR3, ends included. CDR3 in amino acids: CASSLAGTGRTPGSCFF.

The rearrangement joins TRBV4-3 to TRBJ2-1; no definite D call. The ends were cut back, 1 base at V and 8 bases at J, with 15 bases in the middle. The CDR3 has 15 amino acids. Germline V lookup: CDR1 LGHNA, CDR2 YSLEER. This CDR3 is CASSQGFNSWDEQFF. The CDR3 DNA is TGCGCCAGCAGCCAAGGTTTTAACAGTTGGGATGAGCAGTTCTTC.

The chain employs TRBV5-1 and TRBJ2-7, with 8 bases that match TRBD2. V was clipped by 3 bases and J by 0 bases; unmatched bases: 20. CDR3 length equals 20 residues. The germline V gene encodes CDR1 SGHRS and CDR2 YFSETQ. CDR3 in DNA: TGCGCCAGCAGCTATTGGGGGTCGGGAGGGAAGACGGGGCACTCCTACGAGCAGTACTTC. This codes for CASSYWGSGGKTGHSYEQYF.

For this clonotype: One junction end does not reproduce the germline sequence, and a read error may be involved. This chain connects TRBV3-1 to TRBJ1-2; tentatively, D is TRBD1 (5 bases). The CDR3 length is 16 residues. CDR1 is LGHDT, CDR2 YNNKEL, per germline (reference sequence). CDR3 sequence: CARSHDFGGQGVGYTF. DNA for the CDR3: TGTGCCCGCAGCCATGATTTCGGGGGTCAAGGGGTTGGCTACACCTTC.

Regarding this clonotype: Possible read error: a much larger clone is one base away. CDR3 region: CASSLGTVHERYF. CDR3 coding DNA: TGTGCCAGCAGTTTGGGGACAGTTCACGAGCGGTACTTC. The rearrangement links TRBV27 to TRBJ2-7; 7 bases align to TRBD1. Germline CDR1 MNHEY, CDR2 SMNVEV (reference sequence). The CDR3 has 13 amino acids.